Listed below are T cell receptor beta chains from one sample, sequenced in a study of blood T cell repertoires in COVID-19. Sequenced by immunoSEQ multiplex PCR; TCRdb stores in-frame clones only, minus some. Among about 250,000 clones listed, roughly 80% were seen once. Sequenced material: PBMCs or T cells enriched from blood (not recorded which). These receptors all stem from a man aged 40-49 years who had been exposed to COVID-19. The CDR3 runs from the conserved cysteine through the conserved F or W. D genes are given only for firm matches. Part of the rows lack a size; the others show once, few, many or a class for expanded clones.

abundance	v_gene	j_gene	d_gene	CDR3aa	CDR3nt
NA	TRBV5-5	TRBJ2-7	TRBD1	CASSLGPDRSSYEQYF	TGTGCCAGCAGCTTGGGTCCGGACAGGAGCTCCTACGAGCAGTACTTC
few	TRBV5-4	TRBJ2-7	NA	CASSSGRSDEQYF	TGTGCCAGCAGCTCCGGCCGCAGCGACGAGCAGTACTTC
NA	TRBV21-1	TRBJ1-2	NA	CASSKAGPARHLDRGHGYTF	TGTGCCAGCAGCAAAGCCGGTCCCGCTCGCCACTTGGACAGGGGGCATGGCTACACCTTC
NA	TRBV4-2	TRBJ2-7	NA	CASSQEAAQSYEQYF	TGTGCCAGCAGCCAAGAGGCGGCACAATCCTACGAGCAGTACTTC
few	TRBV4-1	TRBJ2-6	TRBD2	CASSQGLAGGPSGANVLTF	TGCGCCAGCAGCCAAGGACTAGCGGGAGGGCCGTCTGGGGCCAACGTCCTGACTTTC
NA	TRBV3-1/TRBV3-2	TRBJ2-2	TRBD2	CATGGPGGELFF	TGTGCCACGGGAGGGCCTGGCGGGGAGCTGTTTTTT
NA	TRBV5-3	TRBJ1-2	NA	CARKAGQTGHGYTF	TGTGCCAGAAAGGCAGGACAGACCGGGCATGGCTACACCTTC
NA	TRBV20-1	TRBJ2-1	NA	CSASRAGGNEQFF	TGCAGTGCCAGTCGGGCTGGAGGGAATGAGCAGTTCTTC
NA	TRBV14	TRBJ2-2	TRBD2	CASSQGLANTGELFF	TGTGCCAGCAGCCAGGGACTAGCTAACACCGGGGAGCTGTTTTTT
NA	TRBV6-5	TRBJ1-1	TRBD1	CASSYTQGRTEAFF	TGTGCCAGCAGTTACACACAGGGGAGAACTGAAGCTTTCTTT
NA	TRBV16	TRBJ2-2	TRBD1	CASKPGQGNTGELFF	TGTGCCAGCAAACCGGGACAGGGGAACACCGGGGAGCTGTTTTTT
NA	TRBV6-6	TRBJ2-1	NA	CASTTSLAHEQFF	TGTGCCAGTACGACTAGTTTGGCACATGAGCAGTTCTTC
NA	TRBV27	TRBJ2-5	NA	CASSSAKRGTQYF	TGTGCCAGCAGTTCAGCGAAAAGGGGGACCCAGTACTTC
NA	TRBV19	TRBJ1-1	TRBD1	CASSAQGQVIVAFF	TGTGCCAGTAGCGCCCAGGGACAGGTAATAGTGGCTTTCTTT
NA	TRBV29-1	TRBJ1-5	TRBD1	CSVAQGQFNQPQHF	TGCAGCGTAGCCCAGGGACAGTTCAATCAGCCCCAGCATTTT
once	TRBV6-5	TRBJ1-3	NA	CASHRVSSGNTIYF	TGTGCCAGCCATCGTGTGAGCTCTGGAAACACCATATATTTT
NA	TRBV6-2/TRBV6-3	TRBJ1-5	TRBD1	CASSYRQGTSNQPQHF	TGTGCCAGCAGTTACAGACAGGGTACGAGCAATCAGCCCCAGCATTTT
NA	TRBV5-1	TRBJ1-6	TRBD1	CASSSTGERSPLHF	TGCGCCAGCAGCTCCACAGGGGAGCGGTCACCCCTCCACTTT
NA	TRBV6-5	TRBJ2-7	NA	CASSYDRGEQYF	TGTGCCAGCAGTTACGATCGCGGCGAGCAGTACTTC
NA	TRBV7-9	TRBJ2-1	TRBD1	CASSLGARTGNLRRNEQFF	TGTGCCAGCAGCTTAGGGGCTCGGACAGGCAACTTAAGGAGGAATGAGCAGTTCTTC
NA	TRBV5-6	TRBJ2-1	NA	CASRPYPTGSFSYNEQFF	TGTGCCAGCAGACCATATCCTACAGGGTCCTTCTCCTACAATGAGCAGTTCTTC
NA	TRBV6-5	TRBJ1-5	TRBD1	CASSQPGQGSQPQHF	TGTGCCAGCAGTCAGCCGGGACAGGGCAGCCAGCCCCAGCATTTT
NA	TRBV7-9	TRBJ1-4	NA	CASSSMGGTNEKLFF	TGTGCCAGCAGCTCCATGGGGGGAACTAATGAAAAACTGTTTTTT
NA	TRBV9	TRBJ2-1	NA	CASRSGDSYNEQFF	TGTGCCAGCAGGTCGGGGGACTCCTACAATGAGCAGTTCTTC
NA	TRBV2	TRBJ2-1	TRBD1	CASRGPGGYEQFF	TGTGCCAGCCGGGGACCAGGGGGTTATGAGCAGTTCTTC
many	TRBV4-2	TRBJ1-4	NA	CASSQELWGRLSEKLFF	TGTGCCAGCAGCCAAGAACTCTGGGGGCGCTTATCAGAAAAACTGTTTTTT
NA	TRBV9	TRBJ2-1	NA	CASSVSGGSYNEQFF	TGTGCCAGCAGCGTATCTGGCGGCTCCTACAATGAGCAGTTCTTC
NA	TRBV19	TRBJ2-1	NA	CASSIRSGIYNEQFF	TGTGCCAGTAGTATTAGGTCAGGCATCTACAATGAGCAGTTCTTC
few	TRBV7-8	TRBJ2-7	NA	CASSLLPLSYEQYF	TGTGCCAGCAGCTTACTGCCACTCTCCTACGAGCAGTACTTC
NA	TRBV13	TRBJ1-6	NA	CASSLEQAASSPLHF	TGTGCCAGCAGCTTAGAACAGGCCGCCTCTTCACCCCTCCACTTT
few	TRBV13	TRBJ1-1	TRBD1	CASSLIAGRGVPEAFF	TGTGCCAGCAGCTTAATCGCGGGCAGGGGGGTCCCCGAAGCTTTCTTT